These T cell receptor beta chains were read from a single sample in a study of post-analysis software for immune sequencing data. TCRdb passed the PCR reads through MiXCR, listing each CDR3 protein once. The sample has almost 700,000 distinct CDR3 sequences, around 60% seen once; the top ten hold approximately 10%. Specimen: blood. The receptor set was obtained from a girl aged 2-15 years with multiple sclerosis. The CDR3 runs from the conserved cysteine through the conserved F or W. The D gene is left open where the match is weak. The listing skips clone size in some rows; elsewhere it reads once, few, many or a size class.

clone size | J gene | V gene | D gene | CDR3 DNA | CDR3 protein
NA | TRBJ2-6 | TRBV25-1 | NA | TGTGCCAGCAGCCCCCGTAAGGCGGGGAAAAGCCTCTCTGGGGCCAACGTCCTGACTTTC | CASSPRKAGKSLSGANVLTF
NA | TRBJ2-5 | TRBV7-2 | TRBD2 | TGTGCCAGCAGCTTAGCGCGGGGGGGCGAAGAGACCCAGTACTTC | CASSLARGGEETQYF
NA | TRBJ2-7 | TRBV10-2 | TRBD2 | TGCGCCAGCGGACCTAGCGGGAGAAAATACGAGCAGTACTTC | CASGPSGRKYEQYF
once | TRBJ2-3 | TRBV20-1 | TRBD2 | TGCAGTGCGTCCCTAGCGGGGGGTAACACAGATACGCAGTATTTT | CSASLAGGNTDTQYF
few | TRBJ2-1 | TRBV5-1 | NA | TGCGCCAGCAGCTCGGACAGTGACAATGAGCAGTTCTTC | CASSSDSDNEQFF
NA | TRBJ2-5 | TRBV6-5 | TRBD1 | TGTGCCAGCAGTTACTTTATCCCGGGACAGGGTAAAGGACAAGAGACCCAGTACTTC | CASSYFIPGQGKGQETQYF
few | TRBJ2-5 | TRBV29-1 | NA | TGCAGCGTTGAATTGCTGGGAGAGCAGTACTTC | CSVELLGEQYF
NA | TRBJ2-1 | TRBV7-2 | TRBD2 | TGTGCCAGCAGCTTCGGACTAGCGGGGGGGCTGGGGAATGAGCAGTTCTTC | CASSFGLAGGLGNEQFF
NA | TRBJ2-6 | TRBV5-8 | NA | TGTGCCAGCAGCTTGGCAGGTCTCGGGGCCAACGTCCTGACTTTC | CASSLAGLGANVLTF
NA | TRBJ2-1 | TRBV5-1 | TRBD2 | TGCGCCAGCAAGTCCGGCGGGCTAGCGGGAGAAGAGCAGTTCTTC | CASKSGGLAGEEQFF
few | TRBJ2-3 | TRBV24-1 | TRBD2 | TGTGCCACCAGTGGTAGCGGGGGTATGACAGATACGCAGTATTTT | CATSGSGGMTDTQYF
NA | TRBJ2-1 | TRBV20-1 | TRBD2 | TGCAGTGTTAGTAGCGGGAGGCCGTCCTACAATGAGCAGTTCTTC | CSVSSGRPSYNEQFF
NA | TRBJ2-7 | TRBV5-1 | TRBD2 | TGCGCCAGCAGCATTGGACTAGCGGGAGGGGGCTACGAGCAGTACTTC | CASSIGLAGGGYEQYF
NA | TRBJ2-1 | TRBV6-1 | TRBD2 | TGTGCCAGCAGTGAAACCCAGGGACTAGCGGGATTTAACAATGAGCAGTTCTTC | CASSETQGLAGFNNEQFF
NA | TRBJ1-2 | TRBV10-3 | NA | TGTGCCATCAGTGATAACCCCGGATCCGTCAGGGCGATAGCTAACTATGGCTACACCTTC | CAISDNPGSVRAIANYGYTF
NA | TRBJ2-3 | TRBV6-5 | TRBD1 | TGTGCCAGCAGTACAGGGGGCTTCTCTAGCACAGATACGCAGTATTTT | CASSTGGFSSTDTQYF
NA | TRBJ2-7 | TRBV7-2 | TRBD2 | TGTGCCAGCAGCTTAGCGGGGGGTAGCGGGAGTCCCTACGAGCAGTACTTC | CASSLAGGSGSPYEQYF
NA | TRBJ2-1 | TRBV6-6 | TRBD2 | TGTGCCAGCAGTTACTCGAGGGGGACTAGCGGGAGCAATGAGCAGTTCTTC | CASSYSRGTSGSNEQFF
NA | TRBJ2-7 | TRBV20-1 | NA | TGCAGTGCGCCCGCCCCAGGGACCTTTGGCGAGCAGTACTTC | CSAPAPGTFGEQYF
NA | TRBJ1-2 | TRBV29-1 | NA | TGCAGCGTTGAAAGAGAGCACCTAGGCCCCTATGGCTACACCTTC | CSVEREHLGPYGYTF
few | TRBJ2-5 | TRBV20-1 | NA | TGCAGTGCTAGAGCCTGGCAGTCAGAGACCCAGTACTTC | CSARAWQSETQYF
NA | TRBJ2-7 | TRBV3-1 | TRBD2 | TGTGCCAGCAGCGATCCGGGACTAGCGGCCTCCTACGAGCAGTACTTC | CASSDPGLAASYEQYF
once | TRBJ1-1 | TRBV25-1 | NA | TGTGCCAGCAGTCGGACAGACATGAACACTGAAGCTTTCTTT | CASSRTDMNTEAFF
NA | TRBJ2-5 | TRBV29-1 | TRBD2 | TGCAGCGTCCGGACTAGCGGACAAGAGACCCAGTACTTC | CSVRTSGQETQYF
NA | TRBJ2-7 | TRBV3-1 | TRBD2 | TGTGCCAGCAGCCTCGGACGGGGGGGTTCTCACGAGCAGTACTTC | CASSLGRGGSHEQYF
NA | TRBJ2-7 | TRBV25-1 | TRBD1 | TGTGCCAGCAGTAAGGGGCTGGGACAGGCCCGGGACGAGCAGTACTTC | CASSKGLGQARDEQYF
NA | TRBJ2-5 | TRBV7-7 | TRBD2 | TGTGCTAGCAGCTCCAGTAGCGGGGGAGGCGGAGAGACCCAGTACTTC | CASSSSSGGGGETQYF
NA | TRBJ2-1 | TRBV20-1 | TRBD2 | TGCAGTGCTAGTTCTAGCGGGAGTCCATACAATGAGCAGTTCTTC | CSASSSGSPYNEQFF
NA | TRBJ1-1 | TRBV29-1 | NA | TGCAGCGTTGAAGGGCAGGGAGGGAAAGCTTTCTTT | CSVEGQGGKAFF
NA | TRBJ2-7 | TRBV12-3/TRBV12-4 | TRBD1 | TGTGCCAGCAAAGGACAGGGGGCACCTTACGAGCAGTACTTC | CASKGQGAPYEQYF
NA | TRBJ2-5 | TRBV29-1 | NA | TGCAGCGTTGAAGATATTGCAGGTCAAGAGACCCAGTACTTC | CSVEDIAGQETQYF
NA | TRBJ2-3 | TRBV6-5 | TRBD2 | TGTGCCAGCAGTTCACCGGTCGGGGGACTAGGGACCGATACGCAGTATTTT | CASSSPVGGLGTDTQYF
NA | TRBJ2-5 | TRBV20-1 | NA | TGCAGTGCTGCCTGGGGGAGGGGGGCGGAGGAGACCCAGTACTTC | CSAAWGRGAEETQYF
NA | TRBJ2-1 | TRBV20-1 | TRBD2 | TGCAGTGCTCATAGCGTGGGGAGGGATGGCAATGAGCAGTTCTTC | CSAHSVGRDGNEQFF